This is a list of T cell receptor beta chains from one sample in a study of cytomegalovirus exposure and HLA in healthy donors. Libraries were prepared by immunoSEQ multiplex PCR; TCRdb keeps only in-frame clonotypes and omits some of them. The repertoire includes 90,000 to 150,000 clones, 78% of them detected once, and about 3.3% sits in the top ten. The sample was PBMCs. Every receptor here comes from a woman younger than 45 in good health and CMV-seropositive. CDR3s include the opening cysteine and the closing phenylalanine or tryptophan. Fields, in order: V gene, J gene, D gene, clone size, CDR3 DNA, CDR3 protein. A D gene is named only where the DNA matches it firmly. Clone size is given for some rows only: seen once, a few or many times, or a class if the clone is expanded.

v_gene: TRBV27; j_gene: TRBJ1-1; d_gene: .; abundance: .; CDR3nt: TGTGCCAGCAGTTGGAGTATGGGCACTGAAGCTTTCTTT; CDR3aa: CASSWSMGTEAFF
v_gene: TRBV5-1; j_gene: TRBJ2-5; d_gene: TRBD1; abundance: .; CDR3nt: TGCGCCAGCAGCTTCCGACCTAACAGGGGCGAGACCCAGTACTTC; CDR3aa: CASSFRPNRGETQYF
v_gene: TRBV2; j_gene: TRBJ2-1; d_gene: .; abundance: .; CDR3nt: TGTGCCAGCAGTAGACTAGGGAACAGCAATGAGCAGTTCTTC; CDR3aa: CASSRLGNSNEQFF
v_gene: TRBV5-6; j_gene: TRBJ2-4; d_gene: TRBD1; abundance: .; CDR3nt: TGTGCCGGCAGCGTACCGGGACAGCTATCTACAAAAACAGAAGTTTCCTTC; CDR3aa: CAGSVPGQLSTKTEVSF
v_gene: TRBV7-9; j_gene: TRBJ2-1; d_gene: TRBD2; abundance: .; CDR3nt: TGTGCCAGCAGCTTAGCCTTGAGCGGGGCGTACAATGAGCAGTTCTTC; CDR3aa: CASSLALSGAYNEQFF
v_gene: TRBV4-1; j_gene: TRBJ2-7; d_gene: TRBD2; abundance: .; CDR3nt: TGCGCCAGCAGCCAAGATGAGACGGGGGGGGGCCAAGGGAAAGCCTACGAGCAGTACTTC; CDR3aa: CASSQDETGGGQGKAYEQYF
v_gene: TRBV18; j_gene: TRBJ2-3; d_gene: TRBD2; abundance: .; CDR3nt: TGTGCCAGCTCACCGTTAGCGGGGGGGCCGGGTGATACGCAGTATTTT; CDR3aa: CASSPLAGGPGDTQYF
v_gene: TRBV4-3; j_gene: TRBJ1-1; d_gene: .; abundance: few; CDR3nt: TGCGCCAGCAGCCGGGCATTGGAGGGAATGAACACTGAAGCTTTCTTT; CDR3aa: CASSRALEGMNTEAFF
v_gene: TRBV6-5; j_gene: TRBJ2-7; d_gene: TRBD1; abundance: .; CDR3nt: TGTGCCAGCAGGGGACAGGGCCCCTACGAGCAGTACTTC; CDR3aa: CASRGQGPYEQYF
v_gene: TRBV28; j_gene: TRBJ1-4; d_gene: .; abundance: once; CDR3nt: TGTGCCAGCAGTCCCGGTTATAAGGGGTCCTCCGAAAAACTGTTTTTT; CDR3aa: CASSPGYKGSSEKLFF
v_gene: TRBV18; j_gene: TRBJ2-1; d_gene: TRBD2; abundance: .; CDR3nt: TGTGCCAGCTCACCTAGCGGGGGGTCGCAGTTCTTC; CDR3aa: CASSPSGGSQFF
v_gene: TRBV28; j_gene: TRBJ2-2; d_gene: TRBD1; abundance: few; CDR3nt: TGTGCCAGCAGCCTGACAGGGTCCACCGGGGAGCTGTTTTTT; CDR3aa: CASSLTGSTGELFF
v_gene: TRBV10-3; j_gene: TRBJ2-4; d_gene: TRBD1; abundance: .; CDR3nt: TGTGCCATCAGTGACCCGACAGGGAAGCACATTCAGTACTTC; CDR3aa: CAISDPTGKHIQYF
v_gene: TRBV5-5; j_gene: TRBJ2-7; d_gene: TRBD1; abundance: .; CDR3nt: TGTGCCAGCAGCTTGGATGGGACAGGGGCCTACGAGCAGTACTTC; CDR3aa: CASSLDGTGAYEQYF
v_gene: TRBV19; j_gene: TRBJ2-1; d_gene: TRBD1; abundance: .; CDR3nt: TGTGCCAGTAGTAGGGACAGTGGGTCCTACAATGAGCAGTTCTTC; CDR3aa: CASSRDSGSYNEQFF
v_gene: TRBV10-3; j_gene: TRBJ2-3; d_gene: .; abundance: .; CDR3nt: TGTGCCATCAGTGAGCCAGTACGAGATACGCAGTATTTT; CDR3aa: CAISEPVRDTQYF
v_gene: TRBV5-1; j_gene: TRBJ2-1; d_gene: .; abundance: .; CDR3nt: TGCGCCAGCAGGCCGACAGGCAGGAGCTCCTACAATGAGCAGTTCTTC; CDR3aa: CASRPTGRSSYNEQFF
v_gene: TRBV7-9; j_gene: TRBJ2-3; d_gene: TRBD2; abundance: .; CDR3nt: TGTTCCAGCAGCTTAGTCACCGGGACTACTACAGATACGCAGTATTTT; CDR3aa: CSSSLVTGTTTDTQYF
v_gene: TRBV30; j_gene: TRBJ1-1; d_gene: TRBD1; abundance: .; CDR3nt: TGTGCCTGGACTAGGACAGGTACGTTTGAAGCTTTCTTT; CDR3aa: CAWTRTGTFEAFF
v_gene: TRBV18; j_gene: TRBJ2-2; d_gene: TRBD2; abundance: .; CDR3nt: TGTGCCAGCTCAGGACTAGCAGCCGCGAACACCGGGGAGCTGTTTTTT; CDR3aa: CASSGLAAANTGELFF
v_gene: TRBV28; j_gene: TRBJ1-1; d_gene: .; abundance: .; CDR3nt: TGTGCCAGCAGTTCAAACAGGGACCCAGCTTTCTTT; CDR3aa: CASSSNRDPAFF
v_gene: TRBV7-9; j_gene: TRBJ2-2; d_gene: .; abundance: few; CDR3nt: TGTGCCAGCAGCTTAGCGGCTCAGGGGGAGCTGTTTTTT; CDR3aa: CASSLAAQGELFF
v_gene: TRBV5-1; j_gene: TRBJ2-2; d_gene: TRBD1; abundance: .; CDR3nt: TGCGCCAGCAGCGGGACAGACCACACCGGGGAGCTGTTTTTT; CDR3aa: CASSGTDHTGELFF
v_gene: TRBV20-1; j_gene: TRBJ1-2; d_gene: .; abundance: .; CDR3nt: TGCAGTGCGACAGAAAACTATGGCTACACCTTC; CDR3aa: CSATENYGYTF
v_gene: TRBV19; j_gene: TRBJ1-1; d_gene: TRBD1; abundance: .; CDR3nt: TGTGCCAGTAACAGGGGTGCCTTTCATGGCACTGAAGCTTTCTTT; CDR3aa: CASNRGAFHGTEAFF
v_gene: TRBV9; j_gene: TRBJ1-1; d_gene: TRBD1; abundance: .; CDR3nt: TGTGCCAGCAGCCCCCGGACAGGGCCGAACACTGAAGCTTTCTTT; CDR3aa: CASSPRTGPNTEAFF
v_gene: TRBV7-2; j_gene: TRBJ2-2; d_gene: TRBD2; abundance: once; CDR3nt: TGTGCCAGCAGCTTATGGCGGGGGGGAGCCGGGGAGCTGTTTTTT; CDR3aa: CASSLWRGGAGELFF
v_gene: TRBV5-4; j_gene: TRBJ1-1; d_gene: .; abundance: .; CDR3nt: TGTGCCAGCAGCTCCTCTTACACGAACACTGAAGCTTTCTTT; CDR3aa: CASSSSYTNTEAFF
v_gene: TRBV6-1; j_gene: TRBJ1-2; d_gene: TRBD1; abundance: .; CDR3nt: TGTGCCAGCCTACGGGACAGGAGTGGCTACACCTTC; CDR3aa: CASLRDRSGYTF
v_gene: TRBV6-1; j_gene: TRBJ2-2; d_gene: .; abundance: .; CDR3nt: TGTGCCTCCCAGAGGGCCCTCGCGAACACCGGGGAGCTGTTTTTT; CDR3aa: CASQRALANTGELFF
v_gene: TRBV6-5; j_gene: TRBJ2-3; d_gene: TRBD2; abundance: .; CDR3nt: TGTGCCAGCAGTTCGACTAGCGGGGGGCCAACAGATACGCAGTATTTT; CDR3aa: CASSSTSGGPTDTQYF
v_gene: TRBV7-2; j_gene: TRBJ2-7; d_gene: TRBD2; abundance: few; CDR3nt: TGTGCCAGCAGCTTAGCCACCGGGGGGGCTATGTACGAGCAGTACTTC; CDR3aa: CASSLATGGAMYEQYF
v_gene: TRBV5-5; j_gene: TRBJ1-6; d_gene: .; abundance: .; CDR3nt: TGTGCCAGCAGCTTGGTTGGGGGCGCGAATTCACCCCTCCACTTT; CDR3aa: CASSLVGGANSPLHF
v_gene: TRBV9; j_gene: TRBJ2-5; d_gene: .; abundance: few; CDR3nt: TGTGCCAGCAGCGGAGGAACCTCCGCAGAGACCCAGTACTTC; CDR3aa: CASSGGTSAETQYF
v_gene: TRBV5-4; j_gene: TRBJ1-1; d_gene: .; abundance: .; CDR3nt: TGTGCCAGCACCCTCGACGGGGGGGCCACTGAAGCTTTCTTT; CDR3aa: CASTLDGGATEAFF
v_gene: TRBV2; j_gene: TRBJ2-1; d_gene: TRBD2; abundance: .; CDR3nt: TGTGCCAGGTCGGAAGTCTCTAGCGGGGGGACCCTAGTCGGGCAGTTCTTC; CDR3aa: CARSEVSSGGTLVGQFF
v_gene: TRBV7-6; j_gene: TRBJ1-5; d_gene: .; abundance: .; CDR3nt: TGTGCCAGCAGCTTAGGCGGAATGGAGCCCCAGCATTTT; CDR3aa: CASSLGGMEPQHF
v_gene: TRBV10-3; j_gene: TRBJ2-7; d_gene: TRBD1; abundance: .; CDR3nt: TGTGCCATCAGTGAAATAAGGTTGGGGACAGGGGCGTACGAGCAGTACTTC; CDR3aa: CAISEIRLGTGAYEQYF
v_gene: TRBV5-5; j_gene: TRBJ1-1; d_gene: .; abundance: .; CDR3nt: TGTGCCAGCAGCCGGAGGGGCCGAGCTTTCTTT; CDR3aa: CASSRRGRAFF
v_gene: TRBV5-4; j_gene: TRBJ1-6; d_gene: TRBD1; abundance: .; CDR3nt: TGTGCCAGCAGCTTGGACAGGGGGGCTCCCCTCCACTTT; CDR3aa: CASSLDRGAPLHF
v_gene: TRBV4-1; j_gene: TRBJ2-5; d_gene: .; abundance: .; CDR3nt: TGCGCCAGCAGCCTCCAAGGGGGATTAGGCCAAGAGACCCAGTACTTC; CDR3aa: CASSLQGGLGQETQYF
v_gene: TRBV19; j_gene: TRBJ1-5; d_gene: .; abundance: .; CDR3nt: TGTGCCAGTAGTATTCTCGGTCGGGGGACGGCAAATCAGCCCCAGCATTTT; CDR3aa: CASSILGRGTANQPQHF
v_gene: TRBV7-7; j_gene: TRBJ2-1; d_gene: .; abundance: .; CDR3nt: TGTGCCAGCAGCAAAGACAGCTACAATGAGCAGTTCTTC; CDR3aa: CASSKDSYNEQFF
v_gene: TRBV9; j_gene: TRBJ1-6; d_gene: .; abundance: .; CDR3nt: TGTGCCAGCAGCGCCCAGGGAAGTAGTTCACCCCTCCACTTT; CDR3aa: CASSAQGSSSPLHF
v_gene: TRBV28; j_gene: TRBJ2-7; d_gene: .; abundance: once; CDR3nt: TGTGCCAGCAGTTCTGGTCAGTCCTACGAGCAGTACTTC; CDR3aa: CASSSGQSYEQYF
v_gene: TRBV14; j_gene: TRBJ1-2; d_gene: .; abundance: .; CDR3nt: TGTGCCAGCAGCCCTTTCGGGAGGTCGGACTATGGCTACACCTTC; CDR3aa: CASSPFGRSDYGYTF
v_gene: TRBV28; j_gene: TRBJ1-1; d_gene: TRBD1; abundance: .; CDR3nt: TGTGCCAGCAGAGCGGGACAGGGGGGTAAAACTGAAGCTTTCTTT; CDR3aa: CASRAGQGGKTEAFF
v_gene: TRBV28; j_gene: TRBJ2-7; d_gene: TRBD2; abundance: .; CDR3nt: TGTGCCAGCAGCGCACTAGCGGGGGCGGTTGGCGAGCAGTACTTC; CDR3aa: CASSALAGAVGEQYF
v_gene: TRBV18; j_gene: TRBJ1-2; d_gene: .; abundance: once; CDR3nt: TGTGCCAGCTCACCCACGGACACTCACTATGGCTACACCTTC; CDR3aa: CASSPTDTHYGYTF
v_gene: TRBV20-1; j_gene: TRBJ1-2; d_gene: TRBD1; abundance: .; CDR3nt: TGCAGCCCTTGGGCAGGGGGGATCTACACCTTC; CDR3aa: CSPWAGGIYTF
v_gene: TRBV6-5; j_gene: TRBJ1-1; d_gene: .; abundance: .; CDR3nt: TGTGCCAGCACAGGTGCAGGGGTGAACACTGAAGCTTTCTTT; CDR3aa: CASTGAGVNTEAFF
v_gene: TRBV10-3; j_gene: TRBJ2-1; d_gene: TRBD2; abundance: .; CDR3nt: TGTGCCATCAGTGAGATTGCGGGGGGGCCCAATGAGCAGTTCTTC; CDR3aa: CAISEIAGGPNEQFF
v_gene: TRBV6-1; j_gene: TRBJ2-7; d_gene: TRBD2; abundance: .; CDR3nt: TGTGCCAGCAGTGCCGGGACTAGCCAAAGTACCTACGAGCAGTACTTC; CDR3aa: CASSAGTSQSTYEQYF